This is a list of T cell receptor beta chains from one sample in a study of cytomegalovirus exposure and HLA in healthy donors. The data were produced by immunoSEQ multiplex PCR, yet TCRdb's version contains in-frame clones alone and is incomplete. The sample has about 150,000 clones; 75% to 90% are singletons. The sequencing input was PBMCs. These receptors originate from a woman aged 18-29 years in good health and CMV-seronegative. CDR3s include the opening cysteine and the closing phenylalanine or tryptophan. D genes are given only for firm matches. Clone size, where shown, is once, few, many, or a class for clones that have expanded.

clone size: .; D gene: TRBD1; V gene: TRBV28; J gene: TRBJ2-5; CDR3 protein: CASIPPGQLVETQYF; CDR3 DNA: TGTGCCAGCATCCCCCCGGGACAGTTGGTGGAGACCCAGTACTTC
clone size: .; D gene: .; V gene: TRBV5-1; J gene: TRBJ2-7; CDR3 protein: CASSLLGQSSYEQYF; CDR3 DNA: TGCGCCAGCAGCTTGTTAGGACAGAGCTCCTACGAGCAGTACTTC
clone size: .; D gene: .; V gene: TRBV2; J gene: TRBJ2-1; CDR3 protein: CASSAETGFYNEQFF; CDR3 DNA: TGTGCCAGCAGCGCTGAGACAGGTTTCTACAATGAGCAGTTCTTC
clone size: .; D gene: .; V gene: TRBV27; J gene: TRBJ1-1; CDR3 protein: CASSSQVGNTEAFF; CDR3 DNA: TGTGCCAGCAGTTCACAGGTCGGGAACACTGAAGCTTTCTTT
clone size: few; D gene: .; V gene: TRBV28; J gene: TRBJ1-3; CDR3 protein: CASRYRTGSGAGNTIYF; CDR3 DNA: TGTGCCAGCAGATATAGAACAGGGAGTGGAGCTGGAAACACCATATATTTT
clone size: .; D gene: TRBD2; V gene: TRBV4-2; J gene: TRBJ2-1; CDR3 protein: CASTRGVGNEQFF; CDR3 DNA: TGTGCCAGCACTCGGGGGGTGGGGAATGAGCAGTTCTTC
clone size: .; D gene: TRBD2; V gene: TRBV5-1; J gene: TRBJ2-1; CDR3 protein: CASSLSLAGANEQFF; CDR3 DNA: TGCGCCAGCAGCTTAAGTCTAGCGGGGGCCAATGAGCAGTTCTTC
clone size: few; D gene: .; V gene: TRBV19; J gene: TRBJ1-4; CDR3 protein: CASLETGWDEKLFF; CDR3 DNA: TGTGCCAGCTTAGAGACAGGATGGGATGAAAAACTGTTTTTT
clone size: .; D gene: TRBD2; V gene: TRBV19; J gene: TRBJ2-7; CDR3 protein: CASRGDGLAGNYEQYF; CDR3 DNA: TGTGCCAGTAGAGGGGACGGACTAGCGGGGAACTACGAGCAGTACTTC
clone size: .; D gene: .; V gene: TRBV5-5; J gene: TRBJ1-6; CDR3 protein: CASSLFLRDRSPLHF; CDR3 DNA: TGTGCCAGCAGCTTGTTTCTGAGGGATCGTTCACCCCTCCACTTT
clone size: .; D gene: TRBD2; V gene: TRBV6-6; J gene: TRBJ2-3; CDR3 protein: CASSPASGRAFGTQYF; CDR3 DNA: TGTGCCAGCAGTCCGGCAAGCGGGAGGGCGTTTGGTACGCAGTATTTT